Detailed here is one T cell receptor beta chain. CDR1 is SNHLY, CDR2 FYNNEI, per germline. This CDR3 has 15 residues. V shed 3 bases, J shed 4 bases, and the junction held 7 bases outside the gene matches. This sample is drawn from a study of blood T cell repertoires in COVID-19. Assay: immunoSEQ multiplex PCR; the TCRdb copy retains only in-frame clones and omits some. The sample shows 100,000 or so clones, about 80% of them seen only once. The V gene is TRBV2, the J gene TRBJ1-2; 8 bases line up with TRBD1. This receptor was obtained from a man in his fifties or sixties with acute or convalescent COVID-19. The sample taken for sequencing was peripheral blood. In nucleotides, the CDR3 is TGTGCCAGCAGTGATATAAGGGACAGGACCTATGGCTACACCTTC. This translates into CASSDIRDRTYGYTF.